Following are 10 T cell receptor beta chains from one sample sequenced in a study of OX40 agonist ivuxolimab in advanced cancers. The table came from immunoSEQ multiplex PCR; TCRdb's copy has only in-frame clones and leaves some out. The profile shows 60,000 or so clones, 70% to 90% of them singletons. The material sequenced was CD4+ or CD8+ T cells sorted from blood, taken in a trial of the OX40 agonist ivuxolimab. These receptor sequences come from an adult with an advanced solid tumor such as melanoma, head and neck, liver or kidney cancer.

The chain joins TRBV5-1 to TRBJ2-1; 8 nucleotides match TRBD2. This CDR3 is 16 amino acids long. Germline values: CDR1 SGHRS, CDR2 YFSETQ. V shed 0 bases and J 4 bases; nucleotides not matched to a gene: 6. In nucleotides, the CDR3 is TGCGCCAGCAGCTTGGTCGGGGCGGGAGGTTACAATGAGCAGTTCTTC. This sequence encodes CASSLVGAGGYNEQFF.

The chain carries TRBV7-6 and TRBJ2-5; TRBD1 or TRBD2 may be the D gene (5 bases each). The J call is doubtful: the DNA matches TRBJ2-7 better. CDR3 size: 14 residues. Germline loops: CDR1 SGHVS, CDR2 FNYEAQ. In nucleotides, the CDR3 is TGTGCCAGCAGCACCGCCGGGACCCCCTACGAGCAGTACTTC. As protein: CASSTAGTPYEQYF.

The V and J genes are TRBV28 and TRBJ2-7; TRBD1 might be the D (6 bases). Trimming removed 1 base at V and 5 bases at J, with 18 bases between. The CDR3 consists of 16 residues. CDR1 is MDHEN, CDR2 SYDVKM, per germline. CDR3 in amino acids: CASSLSGRTDRHEQYF. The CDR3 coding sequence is TGTGCCAGCAGTTTATCCGGACGGACAGATCGCCACGAGCAGTACTTC.

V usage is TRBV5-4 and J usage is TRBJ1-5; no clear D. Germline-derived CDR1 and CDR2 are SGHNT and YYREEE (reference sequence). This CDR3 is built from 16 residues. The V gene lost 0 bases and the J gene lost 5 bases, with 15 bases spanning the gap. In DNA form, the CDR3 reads TGTGCCAGCAGCTTGGAACGGGAAAGTGGGCATCAGCCCCAGCATTTT. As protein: CASSLERESGHQPQHF.

The CDR3 sequence is CASSTGLGGEQYF. CDR3 coding DNA: TGTGCCAGCAGCACAGGTCTCGGGGGCGAGCAGTACTTC. The chain has TRBV27 and TRBJ2-7, with D maybe TRBD2 (6 bases). CDR3 length: 13 amino acids. V gave up 6 bases and J gave up 6 bases, with 15 bases separating them. Per the germline V gene, CDR1 is MNHEY and CDR2 is SMNVEV (reference sequence).

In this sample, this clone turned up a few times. This chain's CDR3 is CASSYGPAYEQYF. CDR3 sequence (DNA): TGTGCCAGCAGTTATGGCCCCGCCTACGAGCAGTACTTC. V and J are TRBV6-5 and TRBJ2-7; D not certain. Looked up from germline, CDR1 is MNHEY and CDR2 is SVGAGI. The CDR3 length is 13 residues. Trimming shortened V by 3 bases and J by 2 bases, and 8 bases separated the two germline ends.

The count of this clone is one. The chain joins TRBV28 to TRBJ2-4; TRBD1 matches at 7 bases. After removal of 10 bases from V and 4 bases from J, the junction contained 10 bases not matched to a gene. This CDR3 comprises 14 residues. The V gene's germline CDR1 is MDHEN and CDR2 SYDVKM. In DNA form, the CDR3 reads TGTGCCACCTACGACAGGGAAAATAAAAACATTCAGTACTTC. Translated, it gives CATYDRENKNIQYF. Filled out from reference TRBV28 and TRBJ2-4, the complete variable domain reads DVKVTQSSRYLVKRTGEKVFLECVQDMDHENMFWYRQDPGLGLRLIYFSYDVKMKEKGDIPEGYSVSREKKERFSLILESASTNQTSMYLCATYDRENKNIQYFGAGTRLSVL.

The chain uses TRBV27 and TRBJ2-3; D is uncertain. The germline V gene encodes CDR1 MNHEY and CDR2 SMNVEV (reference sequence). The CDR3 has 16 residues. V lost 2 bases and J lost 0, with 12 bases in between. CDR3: CASSLLGRTSTDTQYF. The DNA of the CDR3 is TGTGCCAGCAGTTTACTCGGGCGGACCAGCACAGATACGCAGTATTTT.

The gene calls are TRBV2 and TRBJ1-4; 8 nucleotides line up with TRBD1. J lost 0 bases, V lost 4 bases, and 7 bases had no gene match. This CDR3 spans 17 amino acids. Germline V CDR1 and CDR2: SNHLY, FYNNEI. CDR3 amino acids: CASSGQGAASTNEKLFF. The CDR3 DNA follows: TGTGCCAGCAGTGGGCAGGGGGCGGCGTCAACTAATGAAAAACTGTTTTTT.

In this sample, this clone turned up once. CDR3 nucleotide sequence: TGCGCCAGCAGCCCGACTAGCGGGAACTACGAGCAGTACTTC. Protein product: CASSPTSGNYEQYF. The J gene is TRBJ2-5, the V gene TRBV5-1; TRBD2 matches 11 bases. The last part of the DNA fits TRBJ2-7 better; the J call may be wrong. The CDR3 contains 14 residues. The V gene's germline CDR1 is SGHRS and CDR2 YFSETQ.